The 26 T cell receptor beta chains in this list originate from one sample, sequenced in a study of shared clonotypes between healthy human individuals. Only in-frame clones appear in the TCRdb table, and some are missing; sequencing was by immunoSEQ multiplex PCR. The sample consists of some 1 million clones, about 75% of them appearing once. Sequencing input: memory CD4+ T cells sorted from blood. Subset given: CD45RA-negative fraction. These receptors came from a man aged 18 to 30 in good health.

This chain uses TRBV2 with TRBJ1-2, with TRBD1 as a possible D gene (6 bases). V lost 6 bases and J lost 7, with 15 bases in between. The CDR3 loop spans 13 amino acids. Germline loops: CDR1 SNHLY, CDR2 FYNNEI. CDR3 amino acids: CASSDFQGPGYTF. The CDR3 bases are TGTGCCAGCAGCGACTTCCAGGGGCCTGGCTACACCTTC.

Details on this clone: An end of the junction differs from the germline gene, which may be a read error. The V gene is TRBV7-7, the J gene TRBJ2-5, with 8 bases aligning to TRBD2. Germline values: CDR1 SSHAT, CDR2 FNYEAQ (reference sequence). This CDR3 is built from 14 residues. CDR3 DNA sequence: TGTGCTAGCAGCTTAGCGGGGATCCAAGAGACCCAGTACTTC. It codes for CASSLAGIQETQYF.

Written as DNA, the CDR3 is TGCGCCAGCGTCCTGGGCGGGGAAGGCCCCTTTGAGCAGTTCTTC. This codes for CASVLGGEGPFEQFF. This chain joins TRBV5-1 and TRBJ2-1; weak D call: TRBD2 (6 bases). Germline V gene data show CDR1 as SGHRS and CDR2 as YFSETQ. CDR3 length: 15 residues. The V end was cut by 7 bases, the J end by 9 bases, with 23 bases between.

The chain has TRBV25-1 and TRBJ2-1, with TRBD1 matching 7 bases. The CDR3 is 13 residues long. The trim removed 7 bases at V and 6 bases at J, leaving 6 bases unmatched. From germline, CDR1 is MGHDK and CDR2 SYGVNS. This CDR3 is CASIISGGNEQFF. For the CDR3, the DNA is TGTGCCAGCATAATATCAGGGGGCAATGAGCAGTTCTTC.

The genes are TRBV5-4 and TRBJ2-2, with TRBD2 as a possible D gene (6 bases). V gave up 4 bases and J gave up 4 bases, with 17 bases separating them. Germline V gene data show CDR1 as SGHNT and CDR2 as YYREEE (reference sequence). This CDR3 contains 16 residues. CDR3 protein: CASSRRAGGGTGELFF. In DNA, the CDR3 is TGTGCCAGCAGCAGGAGGGCGGGCGGCGGCACCGGGGAGCTGTTTTTT.

This sequence joins TRBV5-5 and TRBJ2-2; D possibly corresponds to TRBD1 (5 bases). V was clipped by 6 bases and J by 1 base, with 13 bases between them. The CDR3 contains 15 residues. The germline gives CDR1 SGHKS, CDR2 YYEKEE (reference sequence). DNA of the CDR3: TGTGCCAGCACCTATGGAGACAGGAACACCGGGGAGCTGTTTTTT. Translation gives CASTYGDRNTGELFF.

This clone was detected ten times or more. J is TRBJ2-1 and V is TRBV28; 8 nucleotides line up with TRBD2. Trimming took 7 bases from V and 7 from J; bases not matched to a gene: 12. This CDR3 comprises 15 residues. The germline V gene encodes CDR1 MDHEN and CDR2 SYDVKM. The CDR3 loop reads CASTEIGTRRNEQFF. The CDR3 DNA reads TGTGCCAGCACCGAAATCGGGACTAGGAGGAATGAGCAGTTCTTC.

Remarks on this clone: The sample has other DNA sequences that encode this CDR3 too. The V call is TRBV18, the J call TRBJ2-7; TRBD1 agrees at 7 bases. Germline CDR1 is KGHSH and CDR2 is LQKENI. Trimming took 1 base from V and 3 from J; bases not matched to a gene: 3. The CDR3 covers 14 residues. CDR3 loop: CASSPLQGNYEQYF. CDR3 nucleotides: TGTGCCAGCTCACCACTACAGGGGAACTACGAGCAGTACTTC.

The CDR3 loop reads CASSLFFVDDGTDTQYF. For the CDR3, the DNA is TGTGCCAGCAGCTTGTTTTTTGTAGATGACGGCACAGATACGCAGTATTTT. This chain uses TRBV5-8 with TRBJ2-3; D gene ambiguous. The CDR3 loop spans 17 amino acids. Trimming left V 1 base short and J 1 base short, with 16 bases between. Germline CDR1 reads SGHTS; CDR2 reads YDEGEE.

The chain couples TRBV28 to TRBJ2-7; a weak D match, TRBD1 (6 bases). The CDR3 covers 14 residues. V was shortened by 4 bases and J by 3 bases, with 13 bases between the two germline ends. Germline V CDR1 and CDR2: MDHEN, SYDVKM. CDR3 bases: TGTGCCAGCAGTTACACGGGACAAATCTACGAGCAGTACTTC. Protein: CASSYTGQIYEQYF.

This chain links TRBV5-8 with TRBJ1-1; perhaps TRBD1 as D (5 bases). V shed 2 bases and J shed 7 bases, with 12 bases lying between them. Per germline, CDR1 SGHTS and CDR2 YDEGEE. The CDR3 sequence is 13 residues long. The CDR3 protein is CASSFGRGREAFF. The CDR3 DNA follows: TGTGCCAGCAGCTTCGGGAGGGGACGTGAAGCTTTCTTT.

The V gene is TRBV7-6, the J gene TRBJ2-3; a weak D match, TRBD2 (6 bases). The CDR3 sequence is 15 residues long. CDR1 and CDR2 (germline): SGHVS, FNYEAQ. V dropped 2 bases and J dropped 2 bases, with 11 bases sitting between them. Here the CDR3 reads CASSLFGDSTDTQYF. The DNA for the CDR3 is TGTGCCAGCAGCTTATTCGGGGACTCCACAGATACGCAGTATTTT.

The rearrangement uses TRBV2 and TRBJ2-7; TRBD1 matches at 10 bases. In germline, CDR1 is SNHLY, CDR2 FYNNEI. The ends lost 5 bases at V and 0 bases at J; junction bases unmatched: 4. There are 15 residues in the CDR3. This CDR3 reads CASSRDRGLSYEQYF. For the CDR3, the DNA is TGTGCCAGCAGTCGGGACAGGGGACTCTCCTACGAGCAGTACTTC.

The chain has TRBV25-1 and TRBJ2-5; no firm D call. This CDR3 has 12 amino acids. CDR1 and CDR2 (germline): MGHDK, SYGVNS. Deletions cut 6 bases from V and 5 bases from J, with 10 bases between. The CDR3 protein is CASSSIPETQYF. The CDR3 coding sequence is TGTGCCAGCAGCAGTATTCCGGAGACCCAGTACTTC.

The chain joins TRBV5-4 to TRBJ2-3; tentative D call: TRBD1 (7 bases). CDR1 SGHNT and CDR2 YYREEE come from the germline V gene (reference sequence). V gave up 0 bases and J gave up 2 bases, with 13 bases separating them. The CDR3 extends over 16 amino acids. As DNA, the CDR3 is TGTGCCAGCAGCTTGGGGCGGGACAGATCCACAGATACGCAGTATTTT. Its translation is CASSLGRDRSTDTQYF.

The rearrangement uses TRBV6-1 and TRBJ1-2; no definite D call. The V and J ends lost 0 bases and 0 bases respectively, with 5 bases between them. Germline loops: CDR1 MNHNS, CDR2 SASEGT. The CDR3 is made up of 14 amino acids. Here the CDR3 DNA reads TGTGCCAGCAGTGAAGCAGCAGCTAACTATGGCTACACCTTC. It is translated as CASSEAAANYGYTF.

V gene TRBV9 combines with J gene TRBJ1-6; D is uncertain. Germline CDR1 SGDLS, CDR2 YYNGEE. V was clipped by 3 bases and J by 10 bases, with 14 bases between them. CDR3 length equals 14 residues. CDR3 coding DNA: TGTGCCAGCAGCGCGGAAGGAATTAGCTCACCCCTCCACTTT. Translating gives CASSAEGISSPLHF.

CDR3 region: CASSWGRPSTDTQYF. CDR3 nucleotides: TGTGCCAGCAGTTGGGGTCGCCCTAGCACAGATACGCAGTATTTT. V and J are TRBV2 and TRBJ2-3; D call uncertain. The CDR3 sequence is 15 residues long. Germline CDR1 reads SNHLY; CDR2 reads FYNNEI. Trimming took off 5 bases at V and 0 bases at J, with 12 bases between the two ends.

The V and J genes are TRBV4-2 and TRBJ1-2; possibly TRBD1 for D (6 bases). V gave up 0 bases and J gave up 4 bases, with 12 bases separating them. This CDR3 has 15 amino acids. Germline CDR1 LGHNA, CDR2 YNFKEQ. The CDR3 DNA reads TGTGCCAGCAGCCAAGATAGGGGGGGGCTCTATGGCTACACCTTC. This sequence encodes CASSQDRGGLYGYTF.

The chain combines TRBV15 with TRBJ1-4, with unresolved D. Trimming cost V 5 bases and J 7 bases, with 14 bases left between them. The germline V gene encodes CDR1 LNHNV and CDR2 YYDKDF (reference sequence). The CDR3 has 14 residues. DNA of the CDR3: TGTGCCACCAGCTCCTCTACGGGGTTTGAAAAACTGTTTTTT. This translates into CATSSSTGFEKLFF.

This clone was picked up a small number of times. The chain combines TRBV29-1 with TRBJ2-1, with D unclear. Germline-derived CDR1 and CDR2 are SQVTM and ANQGSEA. The CDR3 loop spans 11 amino acids. V lost 7 bases to trimming and J lost 10 bases, with 14 bases between them. For the CDR3, the DNA is TGCAGCGCTGGTTTCCTCCGGGAGCAGTTCTTC. Translated, it gives CSAGFLREQFF.

The rearrangement uses TRBV10-3 and TRBJ2-4; D may correspond to TRBD1 or TRBD2 (5 bases each). The CDR3 is made up of 17 amino acids. Trimming left V 0 bases short and J 0 bases short, with 12 bases between. Germline values: CDR1 ENHRY, CDR2 SYGVKD. CDR3 amino acids: CAISESRFGTAKNIQYF. The DNA for the CDR3 is TGTGCCATCAGTGAGTCTCGTTTCGGGACAGCCAAAAACATTCAGTACTTC.

The count of this clone is one. The CDR3 DNA is TGTGCCAGCAGCTTTAGTTCGGCGAACACTGAAGCTTTCTTT. Protein sequence: CASSFSSANTEAFF. This chain uses TRBV7-2 with TRBJ1-1; unclear D gene. Trimming took 3 bases from V and 1 from J, leaving 9 bases between them. The germline V gene has CDR1 SGHTA and CDR2 FQGNSA. The CDR3 consists of 14 residues.

This clone was counted a few times. The chain uses TRBV18 and TRBJ2-1; 8 nucleotides agree with TRBD1. This CDR3 spans 13 amino acids. V lost 4 bases and J lost 10; bases outside the gene matches: 6. The germline gives CDR1 KGHSH, CDR2 LQKENI. The CDR3 loop reads CASSRVGQGEQFF. CDR3 DNA sequence: TGTGCCAGCTCACGCGTAGGACAGGGAGAGCAGTTCTTC.

The gene calls are TRBV5-1 and TRBJ2-7; a weak D match, TRBD1 (7 bases). Germline CDR1 is SGHRS and CDR2 is YFSETQ. The length of the CDR3 is 16 residues. With 0 bases removed from V and 1 base from J, the gap between germline ends came to 14 bases. CDR3 nucleotides: TGCGCCAGCAGCTTGGTGGCGGGACAGACATCCTACGAGCAGTACTTC. This gives the protein CASSLVAGQTSYEQYF.

The genes are TRBV5-4 and TRBJ1-1, with 9 bases aligning to TRBD1. Germline CDR1 reads SGHNT; CDR2 reads YYREEE (reference sequence). The CDR3 is made up of 13 amino acids. With 4 bases clipped from V and 4 bases from J, the junction kept 2 bases outside the gene matches. The DNA of the CDR3 is TGTGCCAGCAGCGCGGACAGGGGCACTGAAGCTTTCTTT. It yields the protein CASSADRGTEAFF.